The 2 T cell receptor beta chains in this list originate from one sample, sequenced in a study of regulatory T cells in long-lasting Graves disease. Libraries of TCR beta came from iRepertoire HTBI primers plus Arm-PCR of CDR3 regions. MiXCR was run by TCRdb on the multiplex PCR reads, yielding one entry per CDR3 protein. The repertoire holds roughly 500,000 distinct CDR3 sequences, with roughly 14% as singletons. Indicated time point: newly diagnosed GD, antithyroid drugs for less than 3 months. The TCR library was made from RNA that had been extracted from PBMCs in TRIzol. The same sample was also used in a study of T cells in Graves' hyperthyroidism and ophthalmopathy.

The material was peripheral blood mononuclear cells (PBMCs), obtained at new diagnosis, from a patient treated with antithyroid drugs. The source is a man aged 25 to 45 with Graves disease.

In this sample, this clonotype turned up many times. CDR3: CASRKIAGGAYNEQFF. The CDR3 coding sequence is TGTGCCAGCAGAAAAATAGCGGGGGGGGCCTACAATGAGCAGTTCTTC. The chain links TRBV12-3 or TRBV12-4 to TRBJ2-1; 11 bases match TRBD2. This CDR3 has 16 residues. V gave up 6 bases and J gave up 2 bases; unmatched junction bases: 6.

V is TRBV7-9 and J is TRBJ2-1; 9 positions agree with TRBD2. The germline CDR1 and CDR2 sequences are SEHNR and FQNEAQ (reference sequence). The V segment lost 6 bases and the J segment 7 bases; nucleotides outside the gene matches: 16. CDR3 length equals 17 residues. Here the CDR3 reads CASSSSRSGRSKNEQFF. For the CDR3, the DNA is TGTGCCAGCAGTTCCTCAAGGAGCGGGAGGAGTAAAAATGAGCAGTTCTTC.